The rows below give T cell receptor beta chains drawn from one sample of a study of graft-versus-host responses after intestinal transplantation. TCRdb keeps only in-frame clones here, not all; method: immunoSEQ multiplex PCR. The sample has about 110,000 clones; around 94% are singletons. Their cognate antigens are unknown. Material: unstimulated CD8+ T cells sorted from spleen or lymph node cells, obtained before transplant. These receptors were obtained from a human donor who was the organ donor for an intestinal transplant. The CDR3 runs from the conserved cysteine through the conserved F or W. Fields, in order: V gene, D gene, clone size, J gene, CDR3 DNA, CDR3 protein. The D gene is left open where the match is weak. Size is stated for part of the rows, as once, few or many counts, or as a class when the clone is expanded.

>TRBV28|.|.|TRBJ1-2
TGTGCCAGCAGTCAAATCCAAACCACAGGGCATGGCTACACCTTC
CASSQIQTTGHGYTF
>TRBV9|TRBD1|.|TRBJ2-7
TGTGCCAGCAGCGAATCCGGGACAGGGGTATACGAGCAGTACTTC
CASSESGTGVYEQYF
>TRBV29-1|TRBD1|.|TRBJ1-2
TGCAGCGTTCCTCGGCTTTACACAGGGGAGGCCTATGGCTACACCTTC
CSVPRLYTGEAYGYTF
>TRBV5-1|.|.|TRBJ2-1
TGCGCCAGCGGTTTAGGGCGGGGATACAATGAGCAGTTCTTC
CASGLGRGYNEQFF
>TRBV30|.|.|TRBJ2-2
TGTGCCTGGAGGCCCATAGCCGGGGAGCTGTTTTTT
CAWRPIAGELFF
>TRBV29-1|.|.|TRBJ2-3
TGCAGCGTTGAAGATCAGGACACAGATACGCAGTATTTT
CSVEDQDTDTQYF
>TRBV6-1|TRBD1|.|TRBJ1-2
TGTGCCAGCAGTGATTGGGACAGGGCCTTC
CASSDWDRAF
>TRBV6-6|.|.|TRBJ1-1
TGTGCCCTACGGCCTATGAACACTGAAGCTTTCTTT
CALRPMNTEAFF
>TRBV29-1|.|.|TRBJ2-7
TGCAGCGCGACAGGGCCCTTAGGCGGGAGATGGTACGAGCAGTACTTC
CSATGPLGGRWYEQYF
>TRBV4-3|.|once|TRBJ2-3
TGCGCCAGCAGCCAAGATGGATCGCGGAGCAAAATAGATACGCAGTATTTT
CASSQDGSRSKIDTQYF
>TRBV6-6|.|.|TRBJ2-7
TGTGCCAGCAGTCCACGGACAGCCTACGAGCAGTACTTC
CASSPRTAYEQYF
>TRBV4-2|.|.|TRBJ1-1
TGTGCCAGCAGCCAAGATTCGGCAGGGGTCGCTTTCTTT
CASSQDSAGVAFF
>TRBV4-1|.|.|TRBJ1-1
TGCGCCAGCATTTCCGGCACTGAAGCTTTCTTT
CASISGTEAFF
>TRBV5-1|.|.|TRBJ1-3
TGCGCCAGCAGCTTGTTCGGTTCTGGAAACACCATATATTTT
CASSLFGSGNTIYF
>TRBV2|.|.|TRBJ2-7
TGTGCCAGCAGTGAAGCTCGGCAGTGGGGGTACGAGCAGTACTTC
CASSEARQWGYEQYF
>TRBV19|.|.|TRBJ1-1
TGTGCCAGTAGTCTTGCCGGCGGTGGGGCTGAAGCTTTCTTT
CASSLAGGGAEAFF
>TRBV6-5|.|once|TRBJ2-5
TGTGCCAGCAGGAAATCAGGACGGCAAGAGACCCAGTACTTC
CASRKSGRQETQYF
>TRBV27|.|.|TRBJ1-1
TGTGCCAGCAGTTTAGCCCTGGGGACTGAAGCTTTCTTT
CASSLALGTEAFF
>TRBV9|TRBD2|.|TRBJ2-2
TGTGCCAGCAGCGTATATGTTAGCGGGAGATATTACGCCGGGGAGCTGTTTTTT
CASSVYVSGRYYAGELFF
>TRBV5-1|.|.|TRBJ1-2
TGCGCCAGCAGCTTGGGACAATTGGCGCCTAACTATGGCTACACCTTC
CASSLGQLAPNYGYTF
>TRBV7-9|TRBD2|.|TRBJ2-7
TGTGCCAGCAGCTTAGTTTCGGCACTAGCGGTCTACGAGCAGTACTTC
CASSLVSALAVYEQYF
>TRBV29-1|.|.|TRBJ1-2
TGCAGCGTTGAAGGAGGGGGAGAAGGAGGGGACTATGGCTACACCTTC
CSVEGGGEGGDYGYTF